Shown below are 11 T cell receptor beta chains from a single sample sequenced in a study of T cell responses to AZD1222 COVID-19 vaccine. The protocol was immunoSEQ multiplex PCR, while the TCRdb copy is restricted to in-frame clones and leaves out a portion. The repertoire holds about 140,000 clones, with 92% as singletons. The sequenced sample was peripheral blood, obtained 28 days after the second AZD1222 dose. These receptors were taken from an adult who received the AZD1222 COVID-19 vaccine.

V is TRBV6-1 and J is TRBJ2-1; D remains ambiguous. The CDR3 has 14 residues. In germline, CDR1 is MNHNS, CDR2 SASEGT. The ends were cut back, 3 bases at V and 4 bases at J, with 10 bases in the middle. The CDR3 bases are TGTGCCAGCAGTGAGAGCAGCCTATACAATGAGCAGTTCTTC. Translating gives CASSESSLYNEQFF.

V usage is TRBV2 and J usage is TRBJ2-7; either TRBD1 or TRBD2 may fit D (6 bases each). CDR1 is SNHLY and CDR2 is FYNNEI in the germline V gene. This CDR3 contains 13 residues. Trimming removed 6 bases at V and 5 bases at J, with 14 bases between. The CDR3: CASSGTGADEQYF. The DNA for the CDR3 is TGTGCCAGCAGCGGTACGGGGGCAGACGAGCAGTACTTC.

The rearrangement uses TRBV9 and TRBJ2-1, with 8 bases fitting TRBD2. This CDR3 region has 15 residues. Per the germline V gene, CDR1 is SGDLS and CDR2 is YYNGEE. Trimming removed 4 bases from V and 8 bases from J; junction bases left unmatched: 11. The CDR3 DNA reads as TGTGCCAGCAGCCCAGCTAGCGGGCCCTTTGATGAGCAGTTCTTC. Protein sequence: CASSPASGPFDEQFF.

The V gene is TRBV6-2 or TRBV6-3, the J gene TRBJ1-1; 8 positions match TRBD1. The CDR3 is 17 residues long. After removal of 4 bases from V and 0 bases from J, the junction contained 10 bases not matched to a gene. CDR1 and CDR2 from the germline V gene are MNHEY and SVGEGT. CDR3 sequence (DNA): TGTGCCAGCAGTTCCGCGGACAGGGCGAGGTTGAACACTGAAGCTTTCTTT. This translates into CASSSADRARLNTEAFF.

The gene calls are TRBV27 and TRBJ2-3; D unresolved. The germline CDR1 and CDR2 sequences are MNHEY and SMNVEV (reference sequence). The V end was cut by 2 bases, the J end by 2 bases, with 8 bases between. CDR3 length: 14 residues. This chain's CDR3 is CASSLRGNTDTQYF. CDR3 coding DNA: TGTGCCAGCAGTTTACGAGGAAACACAGATACGCAGTATTTT.

The V call is TRBV12-3 or TRBV12-4, the J call TRBJ1-2; TRBD1 is a possible D gene (6 bases). The V end was cut by 6 bases, the J end by 10 bases, with 15 bases between. CDR3 length: 12 amino acids. CDR3 DNA sequence: TGTGCCAGCAGCAGGGGCAGGGAAGTCTACACCTTC. This translates into CASSRGREVYTF.

This chain links TRBV4-2 with TRBJ2-2, with a possible D match to TRBD2 (6 bases). The V end lost 5 bases, the J end lost 5 bases, and 12 bases lay between the germline ends. Germline V CDR1 and CDR2: LGHNA, YNFKEQ. The CDR3 contains 14 residues. CDR3 amino acids: CASSLGLGTGELFF. CDR3 in DNA: TGTGCCAGCAGCTTGGGACTCGGGACCGGGGAGCTGTTTTTT.

The sample holds one count of this clone. V gene TRBV4-3 combines with J gene TRBJ2-5; 9 positions agree with TRBD2. The CDR3 extends over 15 amino acids. Germline CDR1 and CDR2: LGHNA and YSLEER. V lost 1 base, J lost 3 bases, and 3 bases stayed unmatched. CDR3 in DNA: TGCGCCAGCAGCCAAGTCCCTAGCGGGGAAGAGACCCAGTACTTC. The encoded protein is CASSQVPSGEETQYF.

J is TRBJ1-2 and V is TRBV3-1 (or the pseudogene TRBV3-2); D uncertain. CDR1 and CDR2 from the germline V gene are LGHDT and YNNKEL (reference sequence). The CDR3 loop spans 11 amino acids. V lost 4 bases, J lost 7 bases, and 7 bases lay in between. CDR3 residues: CASSLLGGYTF. CDR3 DNA sequence: TGTGCCAGCAGCCTCCTCGGTGGCTACACCTTC.

A few counts support this clone. The chain joins TRBV3-1 (or the pseudogene TRBV3-2) to TRBJ1-1; tentative D call: TRBD1 (6 bases). Germline V gene data show CDR1 as LGHDT and CDR2 as YNNKEL (reference sequence). This CDR3 is 13 amino acids long. The germline V and J ends were trimmed by 3 bases and 1 base, with 6 bases remaining between them. CDR3 region: CASSQTGNTEAFF. The CDR3 DNA sequence: TGTGCCAGCAGCCAGACAGGGAACACTGAAGCTTTCTTT.

This chain's CDR3 is CSAWTAEAFF. The CDR3 nucleotides read TGCAGCGCATGGACAGCTGAAGCTTTCTTT. The chain recombines TRBV29-1 with TRBJ1-1, with D perhaps matching TRBD1 (6 bases). Trimming shortened V by 7 bases and J by 6 bases, and 9 bases separated the two germline ends. The length of the CDR3 is 10 residues. Looked up from germline, CDR1 is SQVTM and CDR2 is ANQGSEA.